This TCR beta chain was identified during a study of blood T cell repertoires in COVID-19. After removal of 4 bases from V and 1 base from J, the junction contained 11 bases not matched to a gene. Germline assignment: CDR1 SGHAT and CDR2 FQNNGV. The length of the CDR3 is 18 residues. Generated by immunoSEQ multiplex PCR, the TCRdb table keeps only in-frame clones and is missing some. The sample lists 45,000 to 70,000 clones, about 86% occurring once. The receptor was derived from an elderly woman with active or convalescent COVID-19. The sequencing sample was made of peripheral blood. The chain uses TRBV11-2 and TRBJ2-3, with 10 bases fitting TRBD1. CDR3: CASSSAGQGLLRTDTQYF. The CDR3 region has the DNA TGTGCCAGCAGCTCCGCGGGACAGGGGCTCCTTCGCACAGATACGCAGTATTTT.